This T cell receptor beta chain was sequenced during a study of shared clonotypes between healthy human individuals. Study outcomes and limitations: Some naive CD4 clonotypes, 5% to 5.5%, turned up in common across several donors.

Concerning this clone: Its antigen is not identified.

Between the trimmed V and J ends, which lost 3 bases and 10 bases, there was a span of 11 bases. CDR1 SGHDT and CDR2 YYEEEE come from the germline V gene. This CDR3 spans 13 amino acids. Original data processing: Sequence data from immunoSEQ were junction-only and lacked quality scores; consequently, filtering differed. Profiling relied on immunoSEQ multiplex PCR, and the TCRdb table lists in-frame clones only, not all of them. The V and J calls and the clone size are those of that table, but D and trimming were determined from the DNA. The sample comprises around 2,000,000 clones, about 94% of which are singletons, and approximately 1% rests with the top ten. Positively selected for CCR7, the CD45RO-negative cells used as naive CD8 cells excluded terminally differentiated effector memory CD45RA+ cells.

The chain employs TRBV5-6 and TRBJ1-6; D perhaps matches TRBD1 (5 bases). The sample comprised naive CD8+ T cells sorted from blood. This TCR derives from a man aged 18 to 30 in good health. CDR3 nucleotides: TGTGCCAGCAGCTCACCGACAGTCTCACCCCTCCACTTT. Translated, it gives CASSSPTVSPLHF. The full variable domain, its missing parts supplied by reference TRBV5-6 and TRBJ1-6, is DAGVTQSPTHLIKTRGQQVTLRCSPKSGHDTVSWYQQALGQGPQFIFQYYEEEERQRGNFPDRFSGHQFPNYSSELNVNALLLGDSALYLCASSSPTVSPLHFGNGTRLTVT.